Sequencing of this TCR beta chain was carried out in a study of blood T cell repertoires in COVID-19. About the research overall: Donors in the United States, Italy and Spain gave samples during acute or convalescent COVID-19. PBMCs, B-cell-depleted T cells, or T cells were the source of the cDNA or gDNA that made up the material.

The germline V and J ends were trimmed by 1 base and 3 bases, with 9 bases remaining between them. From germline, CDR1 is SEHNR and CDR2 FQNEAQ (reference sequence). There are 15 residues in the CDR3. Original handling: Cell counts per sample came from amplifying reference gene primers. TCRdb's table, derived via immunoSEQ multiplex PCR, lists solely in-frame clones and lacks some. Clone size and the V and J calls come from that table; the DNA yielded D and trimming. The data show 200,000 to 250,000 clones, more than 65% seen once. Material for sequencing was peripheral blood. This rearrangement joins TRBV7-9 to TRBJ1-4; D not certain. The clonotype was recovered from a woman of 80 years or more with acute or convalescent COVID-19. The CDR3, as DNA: TGTGCCAGCAGCTTAGGGGCCGGCCCTAATGAAAAACTGTTTTTT. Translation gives CASSLGAGPNEKLFF.